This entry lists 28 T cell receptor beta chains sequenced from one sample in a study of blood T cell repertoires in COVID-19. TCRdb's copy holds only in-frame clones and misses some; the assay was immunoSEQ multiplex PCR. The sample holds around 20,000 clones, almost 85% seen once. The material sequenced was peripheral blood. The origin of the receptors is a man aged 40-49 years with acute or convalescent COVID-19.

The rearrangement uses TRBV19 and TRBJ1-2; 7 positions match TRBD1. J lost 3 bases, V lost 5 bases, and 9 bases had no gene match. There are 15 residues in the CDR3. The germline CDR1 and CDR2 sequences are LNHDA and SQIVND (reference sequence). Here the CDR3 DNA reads TGTGCCAGTAGTCCCGGGACAGAATACCACTATGGCTACACCTTC. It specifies CASSPGTEYHYGYTF.

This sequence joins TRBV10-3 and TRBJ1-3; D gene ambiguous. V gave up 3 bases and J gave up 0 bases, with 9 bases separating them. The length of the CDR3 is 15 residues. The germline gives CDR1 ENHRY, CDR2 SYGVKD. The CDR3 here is CAISDGVLSGNTIYF. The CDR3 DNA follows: TGTGCCATCAGTGACGGGGTGCTCTCTGGAAACACCATATATTTT.

CDR3 DNA sequence: TGTGCCAGCAGTGGGGACTTCAATGAGCAGTTCTTC. Translation gives CASSGDFNEQFF. This sequence joins TRBV2 and TRBJ2-1; D possibly corresponds to TRBD2 (6 bases). The CDR3 totals 12 residues. Germline lookup yields CDR1 SNHLY and CDR2 FYNNEI. V was shortened by 4 bases and J by 6 bases, with 7 bases between the two germline ends.

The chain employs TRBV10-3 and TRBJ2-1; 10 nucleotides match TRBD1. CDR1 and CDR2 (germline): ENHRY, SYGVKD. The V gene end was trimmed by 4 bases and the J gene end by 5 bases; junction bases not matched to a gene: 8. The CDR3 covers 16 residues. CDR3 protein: CAISGTDRGAHNEQFF. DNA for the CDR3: TGTGCCATCAGTGGGACGGACAGGGGGGCCCACAATGAGCAGTTCTTC.

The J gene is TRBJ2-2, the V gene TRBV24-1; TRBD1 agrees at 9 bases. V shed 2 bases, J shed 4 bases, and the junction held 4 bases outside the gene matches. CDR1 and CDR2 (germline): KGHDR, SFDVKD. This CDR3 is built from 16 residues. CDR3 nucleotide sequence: TGTGCCACCAGTGATTGGGGACAGGGATTCACCGGGGAGCTGTTTTTT. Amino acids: CATSDWGQGFTGELFF.

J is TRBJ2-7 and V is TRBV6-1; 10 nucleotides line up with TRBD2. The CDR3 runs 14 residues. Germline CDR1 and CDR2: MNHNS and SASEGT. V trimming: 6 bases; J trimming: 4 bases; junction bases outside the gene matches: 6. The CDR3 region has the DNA TGTGCCAGCAGGCTACTAGCGGGACCGTACGAGCAGTACTTC. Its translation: CASRLLAGPYEQYF.

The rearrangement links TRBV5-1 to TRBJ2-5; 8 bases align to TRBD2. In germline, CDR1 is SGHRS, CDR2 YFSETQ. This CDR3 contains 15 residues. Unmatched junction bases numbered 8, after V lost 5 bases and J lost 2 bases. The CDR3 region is CASSKPTGGQETQYF. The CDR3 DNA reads TGCGCCAGCAGTAAGCCCACGGGGGGGCAAGAGACCCAGTACTTC.

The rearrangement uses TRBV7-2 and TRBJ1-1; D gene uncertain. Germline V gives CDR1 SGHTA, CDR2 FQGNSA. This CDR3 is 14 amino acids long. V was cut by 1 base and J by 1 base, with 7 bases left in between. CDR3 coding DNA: TGTGCCAGCAGCTTAGAGCGGTCGAACACTGAAGCTTTCTTT. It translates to CASSLERSNTEAFF.

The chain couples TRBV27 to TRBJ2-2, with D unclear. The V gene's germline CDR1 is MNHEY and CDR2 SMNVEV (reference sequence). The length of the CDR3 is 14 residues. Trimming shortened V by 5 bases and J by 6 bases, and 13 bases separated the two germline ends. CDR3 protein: CASSPPSRAGELFF. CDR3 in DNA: TGTGCCAGCAGTCCTCCCAGCCGGGCCGGGGAGCTGTTTTTT.

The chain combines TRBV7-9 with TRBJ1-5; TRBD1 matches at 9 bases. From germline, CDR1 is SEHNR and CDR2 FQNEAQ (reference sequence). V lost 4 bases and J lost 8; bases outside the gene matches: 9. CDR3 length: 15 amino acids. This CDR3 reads CASSWGQGYGEPQHF. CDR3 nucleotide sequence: TGTGCCAGCAGCTGGGGACAGGGATACGGAGAGCCCCAGCATTTT.

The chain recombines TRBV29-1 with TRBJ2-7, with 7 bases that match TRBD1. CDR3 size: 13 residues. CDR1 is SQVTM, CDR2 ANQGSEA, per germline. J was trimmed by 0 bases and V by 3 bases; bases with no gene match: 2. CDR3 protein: CSVETGYSYEQYF. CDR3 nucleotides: TGCAGCGTTGAGACAGGGTACTCCTACGAGCAGTACTTC.

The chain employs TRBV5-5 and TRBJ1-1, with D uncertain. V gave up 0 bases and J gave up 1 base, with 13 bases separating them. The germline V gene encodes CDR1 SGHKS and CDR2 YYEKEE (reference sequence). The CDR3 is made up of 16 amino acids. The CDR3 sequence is CASSLAVTVGNTEAFF. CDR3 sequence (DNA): TGTGCCAGCAGCTTGGCCGTAACAGTCGGGAACACTGAAGCTTTCTTT.

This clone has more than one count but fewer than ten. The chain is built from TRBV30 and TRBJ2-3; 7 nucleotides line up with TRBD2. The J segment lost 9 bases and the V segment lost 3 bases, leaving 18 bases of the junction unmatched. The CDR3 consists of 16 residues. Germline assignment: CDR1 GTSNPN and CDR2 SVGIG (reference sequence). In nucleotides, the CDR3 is TGTGCCTGGAGGGCCCTTAGCGGGCTAAAAGAAGGAACGCAGTATTTT. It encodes CAWRALSGLKEGTQYF.

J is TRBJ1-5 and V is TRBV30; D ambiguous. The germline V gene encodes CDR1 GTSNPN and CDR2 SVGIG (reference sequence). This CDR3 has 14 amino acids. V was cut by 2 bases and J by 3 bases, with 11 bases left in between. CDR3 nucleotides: TGTGCCTGGAGTCTCGGGTCAGACAATCAGCCCCAGCATTTT. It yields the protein CAWSLGSDNQPQHF.

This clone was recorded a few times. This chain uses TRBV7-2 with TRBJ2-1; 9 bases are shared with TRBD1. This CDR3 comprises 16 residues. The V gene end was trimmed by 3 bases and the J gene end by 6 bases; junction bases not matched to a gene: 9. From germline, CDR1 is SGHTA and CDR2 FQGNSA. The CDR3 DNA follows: TGTGCCAGCAGCTTCACAGGGGGCGCCGGGATCAATGAGCAGTTCTTC. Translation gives CASSFTGGAGINEQFF.

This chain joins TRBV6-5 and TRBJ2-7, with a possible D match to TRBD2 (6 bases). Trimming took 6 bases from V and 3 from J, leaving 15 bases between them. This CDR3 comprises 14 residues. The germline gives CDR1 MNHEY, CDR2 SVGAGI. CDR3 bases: TGTGCCAGCAGCCCGGGACTTAATATCTACGAGCAGTACTTC. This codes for CASSPGLNIYEQYF.

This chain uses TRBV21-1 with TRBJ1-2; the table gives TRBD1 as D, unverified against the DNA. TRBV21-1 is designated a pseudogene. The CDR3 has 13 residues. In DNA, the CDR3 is TGTGCCAACAAGACAGGGGGCTTAAATGGCTACACCTTC. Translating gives CANKTGGLNGYTF.

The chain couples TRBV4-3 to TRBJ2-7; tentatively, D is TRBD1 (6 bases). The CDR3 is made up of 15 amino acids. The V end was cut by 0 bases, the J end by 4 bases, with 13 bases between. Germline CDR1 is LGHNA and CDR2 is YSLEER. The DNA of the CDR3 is TGCGCCAGCAGCCAAGAAGGCAGGGGATCGTACGAGCAGTACTTC. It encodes CASSQEGRGSYEQYF.

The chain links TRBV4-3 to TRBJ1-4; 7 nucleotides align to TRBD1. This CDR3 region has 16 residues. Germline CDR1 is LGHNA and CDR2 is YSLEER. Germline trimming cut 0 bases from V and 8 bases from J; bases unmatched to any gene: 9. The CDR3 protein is CASSQDLQGGQEKLFF. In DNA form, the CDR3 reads TGCGCCAGCAGCCAAGATCTGCAGGGGGGTCAGGAAAAACTGTTTTTT.

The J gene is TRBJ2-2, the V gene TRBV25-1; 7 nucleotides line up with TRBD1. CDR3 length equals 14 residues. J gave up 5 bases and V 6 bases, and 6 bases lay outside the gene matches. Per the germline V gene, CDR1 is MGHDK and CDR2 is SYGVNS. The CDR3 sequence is CASRQGIDTGELFF. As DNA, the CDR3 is TGTGCCAGCAGACAGGGGATTGATACCGGGGAGCTGTTTTTT. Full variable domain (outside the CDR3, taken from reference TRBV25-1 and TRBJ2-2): EADIYQTPRYLVIGTGKKITLECSQTMGHDKMYWYQQDPGMELHLIHYSYGVNSTEKGDLSSESTVSRIRTEHFPLTLESARPSHTSQYLCASRQGIDTGELFFGEGSRLTVL.

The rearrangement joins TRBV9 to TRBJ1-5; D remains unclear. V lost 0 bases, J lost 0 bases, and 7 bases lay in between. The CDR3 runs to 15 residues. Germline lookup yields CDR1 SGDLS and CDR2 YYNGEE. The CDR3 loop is CASSVDGDSNQPQHF. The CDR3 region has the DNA TGTGCCAGCAGCGTAGACGGAGATAGCAATCAGCCCCAGCATTTT.

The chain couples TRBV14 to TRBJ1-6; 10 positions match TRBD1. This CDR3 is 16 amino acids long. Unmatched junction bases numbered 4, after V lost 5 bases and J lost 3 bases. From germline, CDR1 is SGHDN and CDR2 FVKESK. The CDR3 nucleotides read TGTGCCAGCAGCTATTGGACAGGGGGCTATAATTCACCCCTCCACTTT. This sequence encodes CASSYWTGGYNSPLHF.

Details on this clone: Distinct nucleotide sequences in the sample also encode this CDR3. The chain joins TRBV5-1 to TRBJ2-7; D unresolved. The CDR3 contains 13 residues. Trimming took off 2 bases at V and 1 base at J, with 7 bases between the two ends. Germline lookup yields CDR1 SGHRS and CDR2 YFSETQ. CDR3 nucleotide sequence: TGCGCCAGCAGCTTTCTTCCGTCCTACGAGCAGTACTTC. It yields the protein CASSFLPSYEQYF.

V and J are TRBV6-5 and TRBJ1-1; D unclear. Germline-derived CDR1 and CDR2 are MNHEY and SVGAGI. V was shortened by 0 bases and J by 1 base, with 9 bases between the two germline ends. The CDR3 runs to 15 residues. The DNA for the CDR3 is TGTGCCAGCAGTTACTCGAGCAGGCCGAACACTGAAGCTTTCTTT. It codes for CASSYSSRPNTEAFF.

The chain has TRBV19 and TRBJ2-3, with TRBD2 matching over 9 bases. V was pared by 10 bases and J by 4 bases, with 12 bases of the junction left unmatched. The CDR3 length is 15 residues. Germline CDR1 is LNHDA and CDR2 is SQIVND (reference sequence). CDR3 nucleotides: TGTGCCACCCGTTTAGCGGGAGTCTACGCAGATACGCAGTATTTT. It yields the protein CATRLAGVYADTQYF.

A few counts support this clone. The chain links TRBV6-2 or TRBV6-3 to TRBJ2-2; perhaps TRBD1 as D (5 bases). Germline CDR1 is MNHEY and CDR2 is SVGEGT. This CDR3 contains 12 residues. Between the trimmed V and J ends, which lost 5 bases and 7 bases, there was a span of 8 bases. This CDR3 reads CASSDSNGELFF. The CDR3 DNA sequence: TGTGCCAGCAGTGACAGTAACGGGGAGCTGTTTTTT.

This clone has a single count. Written as DNA, the CDR3 is TGTGCCAGCAGTTACTCCGCAGGGTCTCACGGGGAGCTGTTTTTT. Translation: CASSYSAGSHGELFF. The J gene is TRBJ2-2, the V gene TRBV6-5; a possible D gene is TRBD1 (5 bases). V lost 0 bases, J lost 7 bases, and 12 bases lay in between. This CDR3 contains 15 residues. Germline-derived CDR1 and CDR2 are MNHEY and SVGAGI.

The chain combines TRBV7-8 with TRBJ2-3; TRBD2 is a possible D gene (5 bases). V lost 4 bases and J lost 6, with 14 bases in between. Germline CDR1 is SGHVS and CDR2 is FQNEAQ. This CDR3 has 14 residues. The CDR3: CASSYEGLGDTQYF. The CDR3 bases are TGTGCCAGCAGCTACGAGGGTCTGGGGGATACGCAGTATTTT.